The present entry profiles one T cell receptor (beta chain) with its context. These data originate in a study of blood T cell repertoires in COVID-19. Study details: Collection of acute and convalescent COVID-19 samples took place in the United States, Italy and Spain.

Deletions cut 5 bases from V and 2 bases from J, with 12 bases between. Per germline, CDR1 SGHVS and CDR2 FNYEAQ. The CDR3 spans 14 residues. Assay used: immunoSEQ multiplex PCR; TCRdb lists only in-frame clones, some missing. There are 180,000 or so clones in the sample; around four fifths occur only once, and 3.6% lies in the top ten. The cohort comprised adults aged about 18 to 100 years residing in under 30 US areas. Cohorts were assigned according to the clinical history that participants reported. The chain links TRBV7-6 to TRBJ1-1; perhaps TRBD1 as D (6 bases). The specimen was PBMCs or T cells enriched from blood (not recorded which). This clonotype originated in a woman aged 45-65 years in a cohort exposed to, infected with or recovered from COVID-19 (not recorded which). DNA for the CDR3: TGTGCCAGCAGCCAACAAGGGGGTAACACTGAAGCTTTCTTT. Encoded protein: CASSQQGGNTEAFF. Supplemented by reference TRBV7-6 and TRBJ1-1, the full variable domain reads GAGVSQSPRYKVTKRGQDVALRCDPISGHVSLYWYRQALGQGPEFLTYFNYEAQQDKSGLPNDRFSAERPEGSISTLTIQRTEQRDSAMYRCASSQQGGNTEAFFGQGTRLTVV.